The clone carrying this T cell receptor (beta chain) was counted between two and nine times. Its matching antigen is unknown. Excluded were patients with other autoimmune diseases, uncontrolled infections, pregnancy or lactation. Diagnosis used clinical symptoms, serum thyroxine, TRAb, thyroid ultrasound and orbital computed tomography. The PBMCs had their origin in approximately 10 ml of fresh peripheral blood. From RNA, the CDR3 regions of TCR beta chains were amplified and sequenced. After a first-round RT-PCR with HTBI primers, a second-round multiplex PCR was run. TCRdb itself ran the multiplex PCR reads through MiXCR, one entry per CDR3 protein. There are 650,000 to 900,000 distinct CDR3 sequences in the sample; roughly two fifths occur only once, and 44% lies in the top ten. These data originate in a study of Graves' ophthalmopathy and Graves' hyperthyroidism. Findings and limits, study-wide: Ophthalmopathy could be told apart from stable hyperthyroidism by a 13-signature model (87.88% sensitivity, 80% to 84% specificity).

Sequenced sample: peripheral blood. The receptor was derived from an adult man with Graves' ophthalmopathy.

The CDR3 here is CSASRAGGAGATQYF. The CDR3 DNA follows: TGCAGTGCTAGCCGGGCAGGCGGGGCTGGGGCGACCCAGTACTTC. The chain carries TRBV20-1 and TRBJ2-5; possibly TRBD2 for D (6 bases). The germline gives CDR1 DFQATT, CDR2 SNEGSKA (reference sequence). The CDR3 covers 15 residues. V was trimmed by 3 bases and J by 7 bases, leaving 21 bases between them.